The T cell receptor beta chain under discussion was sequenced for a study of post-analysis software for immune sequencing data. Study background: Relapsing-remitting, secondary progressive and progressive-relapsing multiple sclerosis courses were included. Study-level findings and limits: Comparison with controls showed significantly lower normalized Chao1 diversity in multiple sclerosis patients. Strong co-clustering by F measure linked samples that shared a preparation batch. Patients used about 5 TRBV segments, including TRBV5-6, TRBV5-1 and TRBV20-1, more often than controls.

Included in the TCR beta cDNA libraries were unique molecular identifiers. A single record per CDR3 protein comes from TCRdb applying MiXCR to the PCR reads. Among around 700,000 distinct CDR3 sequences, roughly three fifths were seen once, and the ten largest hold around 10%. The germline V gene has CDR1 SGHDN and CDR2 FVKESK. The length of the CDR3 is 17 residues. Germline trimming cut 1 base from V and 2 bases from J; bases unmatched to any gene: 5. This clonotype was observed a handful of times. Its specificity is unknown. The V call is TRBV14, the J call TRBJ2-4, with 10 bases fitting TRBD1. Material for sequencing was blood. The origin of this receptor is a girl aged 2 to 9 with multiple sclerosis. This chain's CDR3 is CASSQAPGQGSKNIQYF. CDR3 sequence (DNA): TGTGCCAGCAGCCAAGCCCCGGGACAGGGGTCCAAAAACATTCAGTACTTC.